This is a list of T cell receptor beta chains from one sample in a study of blood T cell repertoires in COVID-19. Here immunoSEQ multiplex PCR was the method, and the copy in TCRdb shows in-frame clones only, minus some. The data contain about 260,000 clones, more than 70% of them singletons. The source material was peripheral blood. Receptors were obtained from a woman between 50 and 59 years old with acute or convalescent COVID-19. CDR3s include the opening cysteine and the closing phenylalanine or tryptophan. The D gene is left open where the match is weak. Clone size appears in some rows only: once, few, many, or a class for an expanded clone.

v_gene: TRBV18; j_gene: TRBJ2-7; abundance: .; d_gene: .; CDR3aa: CASSPAGRAGQLYEQYF; CDR3nt: TGTGCCAGCTCACCCGCGGGACGTGCGGGGCAGCTTTACGAGCAGTACTTC
v_gene: TRBV15; j_gene: TRBJ2-2; abundance: .; d_gene: .; CDR3aa: CATSRGGFIGLTNTGELFF; CDR3nt: TGTGCCACCAGCAGAGGAGGCTTTATAGGACTGACGAACACCGGGGAGCTGTTTTTT
v_gene: TRBV23-1; j_gene: TRBJ1-3; abundance: .; d_gene: .; CDR3aa: CAPRQADSGNTIYF; CDR3nt: TGCGCCCCCAGACAGGCCGACTCTGGAAACACCATATATTTT
v_gene: TRBV30; j_gene: TRBJ1-2; abundance: .; d_gene: .; CDR3aa: CAWTGGGGYGYTF; CDR3nt: TGTGCCTGGACCGGGGGGGGAGGCTATGGCTACACCTTC
v_gene: TRBV7-3; j_gene: TRBJ2-1; abundance: .; d_gene: TRBD2; CDR3aa: CASSLSEISGPSSYNEQFF; CDR3nt: TGTGCCAGCAGCTTAAGCGAGATTAGCGGGCCTAGCTCCTACAATGAGCAGTTCTTC
v_gene: TRBV9; j_gene: TRBJ2-1; abundance: .; d_gene: .; CDR3aa: CASGGHSRDNEQFF; CDR3nt: TGTGCCAGCGGCGGACACTCGCGAGACAATGAGCAGTTCTTC
v_gene: TRBV9; j_gene: TRBJ1-1; abundance: .; d_gene: .; CDR3aa: CASSLTANTEAFF; CDR3nt: TGTGCCAGCAGCCTGACAGCGAACACTGAAGCTTTCTTT
v_gene: TRBV6-6; j_gene: TRBJ2-1; abundance: .; d_gene: TRBD1; CDR3aa: CASRRQGTYNEQFF; CDR3nt: TGTGCCAGCAGGCGACAGGGCACCTACAATGAGCAGTTCTTC
v_gene: TRBV4-1; j_gene: TRBJ1-4; abundance: .; d_gene: .; CDR3aa: CASSHPTGELFF; CDR3nt: TGCGCCAGCAGCCACCCAACCGGGGAACTGTTTTTT
v_gene: TRBV10-2; j_gene: TRBJ1-1; abundance: .; d_gene: .; CDR3aa: CASSEQDTEAFF; CDR3nt: TGCGCCAGCAGTGAGCAGGACACTGAAGCTTTCTTT
v_gene: TRBV5-4; j_gene: TRBJ1-4; abundance: .; d_gene: TRBD1; CDR3aa: CASSGENRGRDEKLFF; CDR3nt: TGTGCCAGCAGCGGGGAAAACAGGGGGCGTGATGAAAAACTGTTTTTT
v_gene: TRBV11-2; j_gene: TRBJ2-7; abundance: .; d_gene: .; CDR3aa: CASSLDPGAYEQYF; CDR3nt: TGTGCCAGCAGCTTAGATCCGGGAGCTTACGAGCAGTACTTC
v_gene: TRBV9; j_gene: TRBJ1-1; abundance: .; d_gene: .; CDR3aa: CASSVAGVVGTEAFF; CDR3nt: TGTGCCAGCAGCGTAGCCGGGGTAGTGGGCACTGAAGCTTTCTTT
v_gene: TRBV28; j_gene: TRBJ1-3; abundance: .; d_gene: .; CDR3aa: CASSYRDTIYF; CDR3nt: TGTGCCAGCAGCTATCGGGACACCATATATTTT
v_gene: TRBV15; j_gene: TRBJ1-2; abundance: .; d_gene: .; CDR3aa: CATSRNLRDGYTF; CDR3nt: TGTGCCACCAGCAGGAACCTTCGAGATGGCTACACCTTC
v_gene: TRBV9; j_gene: TRBJ1-2; abundance: .; d_gene: .; CDR3aa: CASSVSRASYGYTF; CDR3nt: TGTGCCAGCAGCGTTTCCAGGGCGAGCTATGGCTACACCTTC
v_gene: TRBV19; j_gene: TRBJ1-1; abundance: .; d_gene: .; CDR3aa: CASSTHPRGSTEAFF; CDR3nt: TGTGCCAGTAGTACTCACCCCAGGGGTTCCACTGAAGCTTTCTTT
v_gene: TRBV28; j_gene: TRBJ2-1; abundance: .; d_gene: TRBD2; CDR3aa: CASSSLAGSYNEQFF; CDR3nt: TGTGCCAGCAGTTCCCTAGCGGGCTCCTACAATGAGCAGTTCTTC
v_gene: TRBV7-9; j_gene: TRBJ2-3; abundance: few; d_gene: .; CDR3aa: CASSLDYRGGTRTTDTQYF; CDR3nt: TGTGCCAGCAGCTTAGATTACAGGGGAGGAACTAGAACCACAGATACGCAGTATTTT
v_gene: TRBV2; j_gene: TRBJ2-1; abundance: .; d_gene: TRBD1; CDR3aa: CASSDQGAGEQFF; CDR3nt: TGTGCCAGCAGTGACCAGGGGGCGGGTGAGCAGTTCTTC
v_gene: TRBV6-5; j_gene: TRBJ1-1; abundance: .; d_gene: TRBD1; CDR3aa: CASNSPGQGAPEAFF; CDR3nt: TGTGCCAGCAATTCCCCGGGACAGGGGGCTCCTGAAGCTTTCTTT
v_gene: TRBV11-2; j_gene: TRBJ1-2; abundance: .; d_gene: .; CDR3aa: CASSLDRGGGYTF; CDR3nt: TGTGCCAGCAGCTTAGATCGGGGGGGCGGCTACACCTTC